This T cell receptor (beta chain) was retrieved from a study of T cells in Graves' hyperthyroidism and ophthalmopathy (dated by TCRdb to between 2018 and 2021). About the full investigation: Peripheral blood was collected at initial diagnosis, before any treatment. To identify TCR V-J signatures that set the groups apart, the researchers used a discovery cohort of 100 or so patients, made up of around 40 with Graves' ophthalmopathy and 57 with stable Graves' hyperthyroidism. Prospective prediction of ophthalmopathy was tested in an independent validation cohort of approximately 18 hyperthyroidism patients and some 17 patients who later progressed to ophthalmopathy. For training and testing, the 100 patients in the discovery cohort were randomly divided in a 7:3 ratio. In more than five Graves' hyperthyroidism patients, the study also compared T-cell repertoires from thyroid tissue with T-cell repertoires from blood. After blood sampling, hyperthyroidism patients were treated with methimazole at a starting dose of 30 mg daily, and ophthalmopathy patients were treated with high-dose intravenous methylprednisolone. TCR Vbeta CDR3 sequencing of roughly 140 peripheral blood samples (under 45 ophthalmopathy, 75 or so hyperthyroidism and some 17 progressor patients) is reported in the paper. Points the paper makes about the study in general: Most expanded thyroid clonotypes (frequency above 0.001) were also detected in blood, suggesting blood repertoires may reflect thyroid immune responses. No statistical method was used to fix the sample size in advance, and group allocation was not hidden from the investigators. During validation, the model predicted progression to ophthalmopathy a median of about 6.3 months ahead of onset, with just under 71% sensitivity and more than 72% specificity. Ophthalmopathy was separated from stable hyperthyroidism by a 13 V-J signature model, with about 88% sensitivity and about 81% specificity obtained in cross-validation and 80%/75% obtained in testing.

Ophthalmopathy patients had moderately to severely active disease, Clinical Activity Score of at least 3, NOSPECS grade of at least 4, and duration under 3 months. The study excluded patients with uncontrolled infections, other autoimmune diseases, pregnancy or lactation. Diagnoses were based on clinical symptoms, serum thyroxine and TRAb, thyroid ultrasound and orbital computed tomography. Ficoll-Paque density gradient centrifugation was used to isolate PBMCs from under 11 ml of fresh peripheral blood. Total RNA was extracted with Trizol reagent, and quality was checked on an Agilent 2100 Bioanalyzer. The germline V gene supplies CDR1 SGDLS and CDR2 YYNGEE. The germline V end is reduced by 3 bases and the J end by 1 base; junction bases left unmatched: 2. The CDR3 runs 14 amino acids, cysteine and phenylalanine included. The DNA shown is the 42-base CDR3, in frame from base 1. TCR beta CDR3 regions were amplified from RNA transcripts. A first-round RT-PCR of the TCR CDR3 used the HTBI primer set with the Qiagen OneStep RT-PCR kit. A second multiplex PCR round built the libraries, followed by size selection and purification. The libraries were sequenced on an Illumina HiSeq2000 using paired-end 100 bp reads. Per the original workflow: SOAPnuke was used to process the raw data, throwing out any read that contained adapters or uncalled bases, had a mean Phred below 15, or lacked an exact constant-primer or identifier match. COPE v1.2.5 was used to merge the high-quality paired reads, and each unique nucleotide sequence was defined as a clonotype. MiTCR v1.1 was used to align the clonotypes against IMGT TRBV, TRBD and TRBJ reference segments. Only V-J combinations with frequency above 0.0001, covering 98% to 99.2% of repertoires, were analysed. The TCS score was defined as the ratio of F50 (clonal expansion) to E x V (chaos), calculated using BLOSUM62-based TCRdist between CDR3 peptides within each V-J. Welch's t-statistics and random forest reduced fewer than 550 V-J features to 13, which were used in a naive Bayes classifier (R e1071). TCRdb reprocessed the public reads (quality trimming at Q25 with fastp, clone calling with MiXCR) and kept in-frame beta chains. CDR3 protein duplicates are merged, each entry listing the most common genes and DNA. The V and J calls and clone size come from TCRdb's table, not from the authors' own analysis. Present in this sample are about 600,000 distinct CDR3 sequences, 14% of which were seen just once. 7.1% of the sample comes from the top ten.

A note on this clonotype: This receptor's antigen is unknown. No qualities accompany the bases; no much larger clone lies one base away.

The chain was built from TRBV9 and TRBJ2-5, and 8 bases in between align with TRBD1. The TCR sequence derives from a woman aged 18-29 years with Graves' ophthalmopathy. What was sequenced was blood. The base sequence is TGTGCCAGCAGCGCCGGACAGGGCCAAGAGACCCAGTACTTC. Its protein is CASSAGQGQETQYF. Full variable domain (CDR3 extended with the reference TRBV9 and TRBJ2-5 proteins): DSGVTQTPKHLITATGQRVTLRCSPRSGDLSVYWYQQSLDQGLQFLIQYYNGEERAKGNILERFSAQQFPDLHSELNLSSLELGDSALYFCASSAGQGQETQYFGPGTRLLVL.